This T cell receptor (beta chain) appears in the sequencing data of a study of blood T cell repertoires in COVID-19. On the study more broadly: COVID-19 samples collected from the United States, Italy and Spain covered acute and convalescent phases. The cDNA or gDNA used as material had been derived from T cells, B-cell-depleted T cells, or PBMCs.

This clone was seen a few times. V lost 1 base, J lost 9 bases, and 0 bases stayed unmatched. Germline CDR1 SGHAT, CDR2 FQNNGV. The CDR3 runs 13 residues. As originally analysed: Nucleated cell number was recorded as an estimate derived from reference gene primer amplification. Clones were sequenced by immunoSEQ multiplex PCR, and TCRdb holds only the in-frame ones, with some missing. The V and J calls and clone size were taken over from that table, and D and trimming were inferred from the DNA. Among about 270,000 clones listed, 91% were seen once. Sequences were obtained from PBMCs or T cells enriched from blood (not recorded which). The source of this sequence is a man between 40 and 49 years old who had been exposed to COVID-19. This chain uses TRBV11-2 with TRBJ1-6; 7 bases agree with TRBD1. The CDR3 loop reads CASSLGDSSPLHF. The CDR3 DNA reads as TGTGCCAGCAGCTTAGGGGACAGTTCACCCCTCCACTTT.